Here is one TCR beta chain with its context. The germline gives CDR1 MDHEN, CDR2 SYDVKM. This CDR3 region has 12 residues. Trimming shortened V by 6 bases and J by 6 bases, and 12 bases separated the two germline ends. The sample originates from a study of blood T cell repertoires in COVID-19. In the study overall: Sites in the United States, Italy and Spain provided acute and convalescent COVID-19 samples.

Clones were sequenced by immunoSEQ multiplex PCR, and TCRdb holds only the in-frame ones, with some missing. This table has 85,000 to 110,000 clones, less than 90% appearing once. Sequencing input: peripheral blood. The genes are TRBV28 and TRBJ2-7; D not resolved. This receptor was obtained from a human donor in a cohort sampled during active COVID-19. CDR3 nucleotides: TGTGCCAGCAGGGCCCCGCTAGGCGAGCAGTACTTC. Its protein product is CASRAPLGEQYF.